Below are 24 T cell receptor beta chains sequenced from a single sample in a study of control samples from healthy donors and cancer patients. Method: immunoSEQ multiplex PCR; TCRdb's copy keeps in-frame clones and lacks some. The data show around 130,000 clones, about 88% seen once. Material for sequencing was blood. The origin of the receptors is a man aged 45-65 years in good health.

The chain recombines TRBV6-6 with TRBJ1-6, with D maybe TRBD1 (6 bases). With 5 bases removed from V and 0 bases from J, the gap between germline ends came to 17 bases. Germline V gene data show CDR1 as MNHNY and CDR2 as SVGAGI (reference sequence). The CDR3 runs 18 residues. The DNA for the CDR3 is TGTGCCAGCAGTCCGGGGGCCGACCTGAGCTCCTATAATTCACCCCTCCACTTT. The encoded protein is CASSPGADLSSYNSPLHF.

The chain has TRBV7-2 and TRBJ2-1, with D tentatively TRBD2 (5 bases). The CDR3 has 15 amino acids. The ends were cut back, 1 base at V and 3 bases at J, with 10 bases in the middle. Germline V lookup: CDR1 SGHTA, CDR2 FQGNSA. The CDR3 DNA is TGTGCCAGCAGCTTAGTTCCGGGGAGCTACAATGAGCAGTTCTTC. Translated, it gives CASSLVPGSYNEQFF.

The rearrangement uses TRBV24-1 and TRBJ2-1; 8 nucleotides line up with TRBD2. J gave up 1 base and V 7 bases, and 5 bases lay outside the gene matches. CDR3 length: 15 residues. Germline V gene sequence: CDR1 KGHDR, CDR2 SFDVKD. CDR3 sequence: CATSVGGDSYNEQFF. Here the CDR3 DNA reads TGTGCCACCAGCGTCGGGGGGGATTCCTACAATGAGCAGTTCTTC.

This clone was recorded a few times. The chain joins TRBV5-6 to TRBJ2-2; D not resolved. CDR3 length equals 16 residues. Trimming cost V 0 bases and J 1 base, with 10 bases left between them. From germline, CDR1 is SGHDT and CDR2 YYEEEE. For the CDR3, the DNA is TGTGCCAGCAGCTTGGGTTCCGCAGGGAACACCGGGGAGCTGTTTTTT. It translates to CASSLGSAGNTGELFF.

The DNA of the CDR3 is TGTGCCAGTAGTATTGGAGACGGCAAGACACCCCTCCACTTT. Protein product: CASSIGDGKTPLHF. The V and J genes are TRBV19 and TRBJ1-6; D not certain. CDR1 and CDR2 from the germline V gene are LNHDA and SQIVND (reference sequence). V was shortened by 3 bases and J by 11 bases, with 14 bases between the two germline ends. CDR3 size: 14 residues.

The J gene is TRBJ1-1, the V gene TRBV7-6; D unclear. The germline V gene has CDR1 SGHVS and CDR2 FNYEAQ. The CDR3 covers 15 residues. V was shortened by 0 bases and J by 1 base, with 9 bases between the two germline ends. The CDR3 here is CASSLAGSWNTEAFF. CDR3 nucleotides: TGTGCCAGCAGCTTAGCCGGCAGTTGGAACACTGAAGCTTTCTTT.

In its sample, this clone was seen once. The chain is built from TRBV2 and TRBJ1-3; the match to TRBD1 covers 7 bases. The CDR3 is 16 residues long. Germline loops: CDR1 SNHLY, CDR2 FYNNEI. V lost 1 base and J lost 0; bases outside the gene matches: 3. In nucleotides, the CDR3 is TGTGCCAGCAGTGAAGTGGGACAGTCCTCTGGAAACACCATATATTTT. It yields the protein CASSEVGQSSGNTIYF.

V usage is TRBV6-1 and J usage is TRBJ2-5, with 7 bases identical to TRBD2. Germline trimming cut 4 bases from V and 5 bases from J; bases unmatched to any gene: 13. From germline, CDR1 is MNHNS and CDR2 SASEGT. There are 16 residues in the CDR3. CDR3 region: CASSAGEGLDLETQYF. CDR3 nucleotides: TGTGCCAGCAGTGCGGGGGAGGGGCTCGATCTGGAGACCCAGTACTTC.

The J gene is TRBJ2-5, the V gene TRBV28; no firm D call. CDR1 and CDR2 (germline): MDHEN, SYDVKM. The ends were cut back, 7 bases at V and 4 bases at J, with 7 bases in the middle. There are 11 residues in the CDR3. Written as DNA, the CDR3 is TGTGCCAGCAACTTGGGAGAGACCCAGTACTTC. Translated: CASNLGETQYF. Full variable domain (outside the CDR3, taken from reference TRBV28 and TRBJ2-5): DVKVTQSSRYLVKRTGEKVFLECVQDMDHENMFWYRQDPGLGLRLIYFSYDVKMKEKGDIPEGYSVSREKKERFSLILESASTNQTSMYLCASNLGETQYFGPGTRLLVL.

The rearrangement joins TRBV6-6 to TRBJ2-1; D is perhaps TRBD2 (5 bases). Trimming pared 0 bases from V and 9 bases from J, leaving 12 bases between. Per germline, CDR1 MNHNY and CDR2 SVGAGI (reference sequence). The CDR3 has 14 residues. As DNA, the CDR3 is TGTGCCAGCAGTTACTCGACCCGGGATGGTGAGCAGTTCTTC. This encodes CASSYSTRDGEQFF.

CDR3 bases: TGTGCCAGCAGCCCCGGGGAGGGTCGTAGCAATCAGCCCCAGCATTTT. It is translated as CASSPGEGRSNQPQHF. The V call is TRBV3-1 (or the pseudogene TRBV3-2), the J call TRBJ1-5; the D is unclear. The CDR3 extends over 16 amino acids. Looked up from germline, CDR1 is LGHDT and CDR2 is YNNKEL (reference sequence). The V and J ends lost 4 bases and 0 bases respectively, with 13 bases between them.

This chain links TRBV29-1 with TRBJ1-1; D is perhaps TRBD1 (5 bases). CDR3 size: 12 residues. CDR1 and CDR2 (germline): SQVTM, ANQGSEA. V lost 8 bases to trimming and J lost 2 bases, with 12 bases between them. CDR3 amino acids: CSLATDNTEAFF. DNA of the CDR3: TGCAGCCTTGCGACAGACAACACTGAAGCTTTCTTT.

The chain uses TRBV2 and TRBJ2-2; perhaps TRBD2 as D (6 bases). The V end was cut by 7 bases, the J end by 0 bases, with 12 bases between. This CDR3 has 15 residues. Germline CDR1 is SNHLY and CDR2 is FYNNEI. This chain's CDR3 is CASMAGTPNTGELFF. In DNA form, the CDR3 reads TGTGCCAGCATGGCGGGAACACCGAACACCGGGGAGCTGTTTTTT.

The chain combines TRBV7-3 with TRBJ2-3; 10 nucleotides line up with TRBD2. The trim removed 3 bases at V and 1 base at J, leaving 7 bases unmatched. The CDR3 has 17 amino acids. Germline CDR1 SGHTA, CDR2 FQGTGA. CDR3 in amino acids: CASSLLISGGRTDTQYF. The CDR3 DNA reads TGTGCCAGCAGCTTGTTAATTAGCGGGGGGCGCACAGATACGCAGTATTTT.

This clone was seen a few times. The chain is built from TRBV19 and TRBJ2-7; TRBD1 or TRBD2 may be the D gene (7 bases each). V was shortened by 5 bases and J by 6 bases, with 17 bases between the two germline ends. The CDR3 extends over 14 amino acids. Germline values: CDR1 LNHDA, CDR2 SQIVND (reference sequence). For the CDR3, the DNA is TGTGCCAGTAGTCCGGCAGGGGGGGTAGTCGAGCAGTACTTC. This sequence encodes CASSPAGGVVEQYF.

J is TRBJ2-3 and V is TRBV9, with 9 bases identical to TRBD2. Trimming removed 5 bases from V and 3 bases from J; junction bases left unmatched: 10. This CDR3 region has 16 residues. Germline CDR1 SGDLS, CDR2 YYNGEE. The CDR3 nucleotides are TGTGCCAGCAGTGCGATTTCCAGCGGGGGGACAGATACGCAGTATTTT. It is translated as CASSAISSGGTDTQYF. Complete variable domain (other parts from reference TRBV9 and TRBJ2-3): DSGVTQTPKHLITATGQRVTLRCSPRSGDLSVYWYQQSLDQGLQFLIQYYNGEERAKGNILERFSAQQFPDLHSELNLSSLELGDSALYFCASSAISSGGTDTQYFGPGTRLTVL.

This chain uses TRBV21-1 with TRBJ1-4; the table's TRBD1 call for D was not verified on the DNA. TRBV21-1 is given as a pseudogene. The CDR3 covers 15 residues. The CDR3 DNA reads TGTGCCAGCAGCCCTCGACAGGGGTTCGATGAAAAACTGTTTTTT. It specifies CASSPRQGFDEKLFF.

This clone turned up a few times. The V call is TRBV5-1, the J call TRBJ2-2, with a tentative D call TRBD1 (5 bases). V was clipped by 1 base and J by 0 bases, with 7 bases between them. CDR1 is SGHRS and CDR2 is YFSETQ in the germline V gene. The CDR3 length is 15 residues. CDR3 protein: CASSLQGPNTGELFF. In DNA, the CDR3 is TGCGCCAGCAGCTTGCAGGGCCCGAACACCGGGGAGCTGTTTTTT.

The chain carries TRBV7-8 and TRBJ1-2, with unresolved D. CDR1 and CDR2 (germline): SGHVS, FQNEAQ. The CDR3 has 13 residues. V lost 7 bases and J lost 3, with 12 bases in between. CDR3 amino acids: CASTELGHYGYTF. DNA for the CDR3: TGTGCCAGCACCGAGCTAGGGCACTATGGCTACACCTTC.

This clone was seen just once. The CDR3 region has the DNA TGTGCCAGCACCTCCGTGGGTGGCTACACCTTC. Its protein product is CASTSVGGYTF. V is TRBV7-9 and J is TRBJ1-2; no reliable D call. The length of the CDR3 is 11 residues. Trimming took 7 bases from V and 7 from J, leaving 10 bases between them. The germline V gene has CDR1 SEHNR and CDR2 FQNEAQ (reference sequence).

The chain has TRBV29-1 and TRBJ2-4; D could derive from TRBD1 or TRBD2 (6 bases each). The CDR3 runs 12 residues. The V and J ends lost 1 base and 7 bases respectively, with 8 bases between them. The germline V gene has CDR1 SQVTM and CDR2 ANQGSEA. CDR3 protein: CSVEAGANIQYF. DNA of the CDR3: TGCAGCGTTGAAGCGGGGGCTAACATTCAGTACTTC.

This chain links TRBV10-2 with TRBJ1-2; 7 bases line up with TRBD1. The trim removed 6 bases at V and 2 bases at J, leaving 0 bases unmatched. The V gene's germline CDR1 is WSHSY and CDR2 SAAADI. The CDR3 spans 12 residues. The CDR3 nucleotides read TGCGCCAGCAGGACAGGGAACTATGGCTACACCTTC. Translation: CASRTGNYGYTF.

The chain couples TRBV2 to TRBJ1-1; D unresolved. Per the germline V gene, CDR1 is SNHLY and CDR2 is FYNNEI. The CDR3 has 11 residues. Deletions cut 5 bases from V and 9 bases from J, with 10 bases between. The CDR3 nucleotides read TGTGCCAGCAGTTGGGCAGGCCAAGCTTTCTTT. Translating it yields CASSWAGQAFF.

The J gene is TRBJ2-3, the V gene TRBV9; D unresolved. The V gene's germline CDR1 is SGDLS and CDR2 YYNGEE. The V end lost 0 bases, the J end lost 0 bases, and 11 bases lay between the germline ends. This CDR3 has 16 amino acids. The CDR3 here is CASSVAEVTSTDTQYF. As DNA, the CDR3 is TGTGCCAGCAGCGTAGCCGAGGTGACTAGCACAGATACGCAGTATTTT.